These T cell receptor beta chains were read from a single sample in a study of cytotoxic CD8 clonotypes in ibrutinib-treated CLL. Data came from immunoSEQ multiplex PCR; TCRdb stores just in-frame clones and leaves some out. The sample has approximately 100,000 clones, 58% seen once. The sequencing used PBMCs, collected after 24 months of ibrutinib treatment. Receptor source: a human donor with chronic lymphocytic leukemia. Each CDR3 is given with its conserved first and last residue. The D gene is left open where the match is weak. Size is stated for part of the rows, as once, few or many counts, or as a class when the clone is expanded.

cdr3_nt cdr3_aa j_call d_call clone_size v_call
TGTGCCAGTACTCAGGGTAGGACTGAAGCTTTCTTT CASTQGRTEAFF TRBJ1-1 . . TRBV19
TGTGCCAGCAGCTTGGGGAGTCCGCGAGGTAACTATGGCTACACCTTC CASSLGSPRGNYGYTF TRBJ1-2 . . TRBV5-4
TGCGCCAGCAGCATCGGACAGGGCGTTTACTATGGCTACACCTTC CASSIGQGVYYGYTF TRBJ1-2 TRBD1 . TRBV5-1
TGTGCCAGCAGTTTGGATGGGGGGGTCTACGAGCAGTACTTC CASSLDGGVYEQYF TRBJ2-7 TRBD2 few TRBV28
TGTGCCAGCACCCAAAGCTCCTACGAGCAGTACTTC CASTQSSYEQYF TRBJ2-7 . . TRBV2
TGTGCCAGCTCTCCGACGGCCCGGGGCTTATACGAGCAGTACTTC CASSPTARGLYEQYF TRBJ2-7 . . TRBV18
TGCGCCAGCAGCGATGACAGGCGTGGATCACCCCTCCACTTT CASSDDRRGSPLHF TRBJ1-6 . once TRBV10-2
TGTGCCAGCAGGGGGACAGTAAGCAATCAGCCCCAGCATTTT CASRGTVSNQPQHF TRBJ1-5 TRBD1 few TRBV2
TGCGCCAGCAGCGCCCGCGGGACAGGGACAGAGACCCAGTACTTC CASSARGTGTETQYF TRBJ2-5 TRBD1 . TRBV5-1
TGTGCCAGCAGCAAAGAGGACAGGCTGTACGAGCAGTACTTC CASSKEDRLYEQYF TRBJ2-7 . . TRBV21-1
TGTGCCAGCAGCCGTAGCGGGGGGTTTTACAATGAGCAGTTCTTC CASSRSGGFYNEQFF TRBJ2-1 TRBD2 . TRBV27
TGCGCCAGCAATACTCAGGGTTGGGATGAGCAGTTCTTC CASNTQGWDEQFF TRBJ2-1 . . TRBV10-1